These 24 T cell receptor beta chains were all obtained from the same sample, sequenced in a study of blood T cell repertoires in COVID-19. Sequencing used immunoSEQ multiplex PCR; TCRdb keeps in-frame clones, though not all of them. The table includes 200,000 to 250,000 clones, 90% detected once. Sequencing was carried out using PBMCs or T cells enriched from blood (not recorded which). The receptors here all came from a man in his thirties or forties who had been exposed to COVID-19.

In its sample, this clone was seen a few times. This sequence joins TRBV30 and TRBJ2-2; a weak D match, TRBD1 (5 bases). Trimming stripped 0 bases from V and 6 bases from J, with 8 bases between. Germline loops: CDR1 GTSNPN, CDR2 SVGIG (reference sequence). The CDR3 loop spans 13 amino acids. Written as DNA, the CDR3 is TGTGCCTGGAGTGTATCAGGGTCCGGGGAGCTGTTTTTT. Protein product: CAWSVSGSGELFF.

This clone was recorded once. The DNA for the CDR3 is TGTGCCACCGTCAGGGGGCCCTTGGACACTGAAGCTTTCTTT. It translates to CATVRGPLDTEAFF. This chain joins TRBV5-6 and TRBJ1-1, with 8 positions matching TRBD1. Germline values: CDR1 SGHDT, CDR2 YYEEEE. The ends lost 9 bases at V and 3 bases at J; junction bases unmatched: 10. The CDR3 extends over 14 amino acids.

The chain couples TRBV30 to TRBJ1-5, with D perhaps TRBD1 (5 bases). Germline V gene sequence: CDR1 GTSNPN, CDR2 SVGIG (reference sequence). V was pared by 5 bases and J by 5 bases, with 10 bases between. This CDR3 comprises 12 residues. For the CDR3, the DNA is TGTGCCTGGGGGGCGGTAGATCAGCCCCAGCATTTT. This sequence encodes CAWGAVDQPQHF.

This chain uses TRBV27 with TRBJ1-6, with D unclear. CDR1 and CDR2 (germline): MNHEY, SMNVEV (reference sequence). V lost 5 bases, J lost 6 bases, and 11 bases lay in between. CDR3 size: 14 residues. The CDR3 spells CASSTGGGNSPLHF. DNA for the CDR3: TGTGCCAGCAGTACGGGTGGTGGTAATTCACCCCTCCACTTT.

This clone was seen a single time. The rearrangement joins TRBV6-5 to TRBJ1-3, with D perhaps TRBD1 (5 bases). Trimming stripped 5 bases from V and 0 bases from J, with 11 bases between. The CDR3 totals 15 residues. Germline assignment: CDR1 MNHEY and CDR2 SVGAGI. CDR3 region: CASSPQVSSGNTIYF. CDR3 in DNA: TGTGCCAGCAGTCCACAGGTTAGCTCTGGAAACACCATATATTTT.

This clone appeared once. The chain carries TRBV20-1 and TRBJ2-3; 8 bases align to TRBD2. The CDR3 length is 14 residues. Germline assignment: CDR1 DFQATT and CDR2 SNEGSKA (reference sequence). Unmatched junction bases numbered 9, after V lost 6 bases and J lost 4 bases. The DNA for the CDR3 is TGCAGTGCCAGTAACGGGGGGGCGGCAGATACGCAGTATTTT. As protein: CSASNGGAADTQYF.

V gene TRBV6-5 combines with J gene TRBJ1-3; tentative D call: TRBD1 (6 bases). CDR1 is MNHEY and CDR2 is SVGAGI in the germline V gene. Trimming cost V 4 bases and J 8 bases, with 12 bases left between them. The CDR3 is 13 amino acids. CDR3 sequence: CASSWPGEDTIYF. CDR3 in DNA: TGTGCCAGCAGTTGGCCAGGGGAAGACACCATATATTTT.

The chain employs TRBV9 and TRBJ2-5; 10 bases align to TRBD2. The junction had 6 bases not matched to a gene; V was cut back by 0 bases and J by 7 bases. Per germline, CDR1 SGDLS and CDR2 YYNGEE. The CDR3 loop spans 15 amino acids. The CDR3 sequence is CASSVDSGGAGTQYF. The CDR3 coding sequence is TGTGCCAGCAGCGTAGACAGCGGGGGGGCAGGGACCCAGTACTTC.

The chain is built from TRBV10-2 and TRBJ2-6; the D gene is possibly TRBD2 (5 bases). The CDR3 loop spans 18 amino acids. CDR1 is WSHSY, CDR2 SAAADI, per germline. Deletions cut 3 bases from V and 2 bases from J, with 17 bases between. The CDR3 sequence: CASSEEGRLRTGANVLTF. The CDR3 coding sequence is TGCGCCAGCAGTGAAGAGGGCAGACTTAGAACTGGGGCCAACGTCCTGACTTTC.

This clone came up a few times. This chain connects TRBV18 to TRBJ2-2; the match to TRBD2 covers 7 bases. Germline CDR1 KGHSH, CDR2 LQKENI. The V segment lost 3 bases and the J segment 4 bases; nucleotides outside the gene matches: 11. CDR3 length: 17 amino acids. The CDR3 is CASSPTLADPPTGELFF. The CDR3, as DNA: TGTGCCAGCTCACCGACCCTAGCGGATCCCCCCACCGGGGAGCTGTTTTTT.

This chain connects TRBV4-3 to TRBJ2-3; TRBD1 aligns across 9 bases. Germline lookup yields CDR1 LGHNA and CDR2 YSLEER. Trimming cost V 4 bases and J 3 bases; bases outside gene matches: 2. This CDR3 has 14 amino acids. The CDR3: CASSPGQGTDTQYF. CDR3 bases: TGCGCCAGCAGCCCGGGACAGGGAACAGATACGCAGTATTTT.

The chain recombines TRBV13 with TRBJ1-2; 8 bases align to TRBD1. This CDR3 is 16 amino acids long. J was trimmed by 5 bases and V by 3 bases; bases with no gene match: 11. Germline CDR1 PRHDT, CDR2 FYEKMQ (reference sequence). The CDR3 DNA reads as TGTGCCAGCAGCTTCTCAGACAGGGGTCCCCAGTATGGCTACACCTTC. Translation: CASSFSDRGPQYGYTF.

The rearrangement uses TRBV10-1 and TRBJ2-4; 9 bases align to TRBD1. The germline V gene has CDR1 WNHNN and CDR2 SYGVQD (reference sequence). The CDR3 consists of 16 residues. Trimming took 7 bases from V and 1 from J; bases not matched to a gene: 8. The CDR3 DNA reads as TGCGCCAGCACCTTGGCCGGGACAGGGGCCAAAAACATTCAGTACTTC. It codes for CASTLAGTGAKNIQYF.

The chain recombines TRBV21-1 with TRBJ1-2; the table's TRBD1 call for D was not verified on the DNA. TRBV21-1 is a recognized pseudogene. This CDR3 is built from 14 residues. CDR3 coding DNA: TGTGCCAGCAGCAAAAGAGGGACATACTATGGCTACACCTTC. Encoded protein: CASSKRGTYYGYTF.

The rearrangement links TRBV23-1 to TRBJ1-1, with TRBD1 matching 10 bases. TRBV23-1 is noted as an ORF with a role that remains uncertain. After removal of 5 bases from V and 7 bases from J, the junction contained 10 bases not matched to a gene. This CDR3 region has 15 residues. The CDR3 DNA reads TGCGCCAGCAGTAACGGGACAGGGGAACAACTTGAAGCTTTCTTT. This translates into CASSNGTGEQLEAFF.

V gene TRBV7-3 combines with J gene TRBJ1-3; D gene unclear. CDR3 length equals 16 residues. Trimming cost V 1 base and J 2 bases, with 12 bases left between them. In germline, CDR1 is SGHTA, CDR2 FQGTGA. CDR3 sequence reads: CASSLRREFPGNTIYF. The CDR3 nucleotides read TGTGCCAGCAGCTTAAGGAGGGAATTCCCTGGAAACACCATATATTTT.

CDR3 loop: CATGTTPGNTIYF. CDR3 in DNA: TGTGCCACCGGGACTACTCCTGGAAACACCATATATTTT. The chain has TRBV15 and TRBJ1-3; TRBD1 is a possible D gene (5 bases). This CDR3 spans 13 amino acids. V lost 8 bases to trimming and J lost 2 bases, with 10 bases between them. Germline CDR1 reads LNHNV; CDR2 reads YYDKDF (reference sequence).

The chain is built from TRBV10-3 and TRBJ2-1, with D hard to call. CDR3 length equals 14 residues. Deletions cut 2 bases from V and 7 bases from J, with 12 bases between. Germline V lookup: CDR1 ENHRY, CDR2 SYGVKD. The chain's CDR3 is CAISEDMANNEQFF. The CDR3, as DNA: TGTGCCATCAGTGAGGACATGGCAAATAATGAGCAGTTCTTC.

The chain uses TRBV3-1 (or the pseudogene TRBV3-2) and TRBJ1-5; D gene uncertain. Deletions cut 0 bases from V and 6 bases from J, with 12 bases between. Germline assignment: CDR1 LGHDT and CDR2 YNNKEL (reference sequence). There are 15 residues in the CDR3. The CDR3 loop reads CASSQDARPGQPQHF. CDR3 in DNA: TGTGCCAGCAGCCAAGATGCCCGCCCAGGTCAGCCCCAGCATTTT.

This chain uses TRBV19 with TRBJ2-2; tentatively, D is TRBD2 (5 bases). Germline CDR1 and CDR2: LNHDA and SQIVND (reference sequence). This CDR3 region has 14 residues. V was trimmed by 3 bases and J by 5 bases, leaving 10 bases between them. The CDR3: CASSIRDPTGELFF. CDR3 DNA sequence: TGTGCCAGTAGTATCCGGGATCCGACCGGGGAGCTGTTTTTT. Combining the CDR3 with reference TRBV19 and TRBJ2-2 gives the whole variable domain DGGITQSPKYLFRKEGQNVTLSCEQNLNHDAMYWYRQDPGQGLRLIYYSQIVNDFQKGDIAEGYSVSREKKESFPLTVTSAQKNPTAFYLCASSIRDPTGELFFGEGSRLTVL.

This clone was seen a few times. The chain carries TRBV6-4 and TRBJ2-6; D is uncertain. This CDR3 comprises 15 residues. Trimming shortened V by 0 bases and J by 0 bases, and 3 bases separated the two germline ends. Germline CDR1 and CDR2: MRHNA and SNTAGT. CDR3 nucleotides: TGTGCCAGCAGTGACTCACACTCTGGGGCCAACGTCCTGACTTTC. It codes for CASSDSHSGANVLTF.

V is TRBV5-5 and J is TRBJ2-7; TRBD1 agrees at 9 bases. This CDR3 is built from 15 residues. Germline lookup yields CDR1 SGHKS and CDR2 YYEKEE (reference sequence). With 8 bases clipped from V and 5 bases from J, the junction kept 14 bases outside the gene matches. Here the CDR3 reads CASKTLGTGYHEQYF. CDR3 nucleotides: TGTGCCAGTAAGACCCTCGGGACAGGGTACCACGAGCAGTACTTC.

The rearrangement uses TRBV18 and TRBJ2-2, with TRBD1 identical over 10 bases. J gave up 5 bases and V 6 bases, and 6 bases lay outside the gene matches. CDR3 length: 15 amino acids. Germline V gene lookup returns CDR1 KGHSH and CDR2 LQKENI. Written as DNA, the CDR3 is TGTGCCAGCTCCCCGACAGGGGGCGAGACCGGGGAGCTGTTTTTT. It encodes CASSPTGGETGELFF.

The chain uses TRBV5-1 and TRBJ2-1; D unclear. Trimming took off 1 base at V and 6 bases at J, with 5 bases between the two ends. The CDR3 has 12 residues. Germline CDR1 and CDR2: SGHRS and YFSETQ. DNA of the CDR3: TGCGCCAGCAGCTTGCCTAGCAATGAGCAGTTCTTC. It yields the protein CASSLPSNEQFF.